This T cell receptor (beta chain) was captured in a study of blood T cell repertoires in COVID-19. With 5 bases removed from V and 13 bases from J, the gap between germline ends came to 9 bases. Germline CDR1 is SGHTA and CDR2 is FQGNSA. There are 11 residues in the CDR3. In the authors' workflow: Reference gene primer amplification gave nucleated cell count estimates. Method: immunoSEQ multiplex PCR; TCRdb's copy keeps in-frame clones and lacks some. That table is the source of V, J and clone size, and D and trimming were worked out from the DNA. This sample has about 250,000 clones, with approximately 85% found just once.

Sequencing was performed on peripheral blood. The chain joins TRBV7-2 to TRBJ1-6; no definite D call. The receptor comes from a man aged 50 to 59 with COVID-19, enrolled during active disease. The CDR3 region is CASSVSIPLHF. CDR3 DNA: TGTGCCAGCAGCGTATCTATCCCCCTCCACTTT.